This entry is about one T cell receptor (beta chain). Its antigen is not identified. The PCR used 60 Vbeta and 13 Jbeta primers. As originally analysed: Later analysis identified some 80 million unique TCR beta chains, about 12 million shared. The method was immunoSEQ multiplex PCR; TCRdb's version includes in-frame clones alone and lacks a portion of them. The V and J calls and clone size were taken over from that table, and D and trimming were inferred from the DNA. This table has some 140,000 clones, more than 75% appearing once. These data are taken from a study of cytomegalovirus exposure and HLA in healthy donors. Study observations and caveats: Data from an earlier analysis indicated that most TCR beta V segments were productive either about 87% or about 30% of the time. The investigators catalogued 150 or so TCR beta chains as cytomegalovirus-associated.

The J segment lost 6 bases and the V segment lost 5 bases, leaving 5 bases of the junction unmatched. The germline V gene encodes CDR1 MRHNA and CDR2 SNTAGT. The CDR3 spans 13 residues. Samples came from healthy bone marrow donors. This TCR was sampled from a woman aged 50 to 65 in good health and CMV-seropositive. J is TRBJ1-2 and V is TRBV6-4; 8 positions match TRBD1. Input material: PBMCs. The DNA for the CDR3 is TGTGCCAGCAGTCCGACAGGGGTGCATGGCTACACCTTC. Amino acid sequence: CASSPTGVHGYTF.